These T cell receptor beta chains were read from a single sample in a study of early T cells in non-severe SARS-CoV-2 infection. MiXCR was run by TCRdb on the 5' RACE reads, yielding one entry per CDR3 protein. Of over 50,000 distinct CDR3 sequences in the sample, about 12% are singletons; the top ten hold 2.5% to 3.5%. The sequenced sample consisted of whole blood. Source of these receptors: an adult who was a healthcare worker with PCR-confirmed SARS-CoV-2 infection or an uninfected control (not recorded which). Both conserved end residues are part of each CDR3. D genes are given only for firm matches. Rows give clone size only sometimes, using once, few, many, or a class for an expanded clone.

TRBJ2-1 TRBV3-1 - - CASSQETGEQFF TGTGCCAGCAGCCAAGAAACTGGTGAGCAGTTCTTC
TRBJ1-5 TRBV9 - few CASSVLLPQHF TGTGCCAGCAGCGTCTTACTGCCCCAGCATTTT
TRBJ2-1 TRBV28 TRBD2 many CASRLAGGSYNEQFF TGTGCCAGCAGATTAGCGGGAGGGTCCTACAATGAGCAGTTCTTC
TRBJ2-1 TRBV6-2/TRBV6-3 TRBD2 medium-sized CASSYRRGAYNEQFF TGTGCCAGCAGTTACAGGCGGGGGGCCTACAATGAGCAGTTCTTC
TRBJ2-4 TRBV7-3 TRBD1 many CASSPWTGKGGIQYF TGTGCCAGCAGCCCCTGGACAGGGAAGGGCGGCATTCAGTACTTC
TRBJ2-2 TRBV27 TRBD1 few CASSFGDRFTGELFF TGTGCCAGCAGTTTCGGGGACAGGTTCACCGGGGAGCTGTTTTTT
TRBJ2-1 TRBV24-1 - many CATSDPPGQQFF TGTGCCACCAGTGACCCACCGGGACAGCAGTTCTTC
TRBJ2-3 TRBV7-8 TRBD2 many CASSLSSGGYTDTQYF TGTGCCAGCAGCTTATCTAGCGGGGGATACACAGATACGCAGTATTTT
TRBJ2-5 TRBV12-3/TRBV12-4 - many CASSLGTQQETQYF TGTGCCAGCAGTTTGGGCACACAACAAGAGACCCAGTACTTC
TRBJ2-7 TRBV5-4 TRBD1 - CASSRGQEIYEQYF TGTGCCAGCAGCCGGGGACAGGAAATCTACGAGCAGTACTTC
TRBJ2-7 TRBV4-1 - - CASSHAGDSYEQYF TGCGCCAGCAGCCATGCCGGGGACTCCTACGAGCAGTACTTC
TRBJ2-7 TRBV28 - medium-sized CASSLVTVRGLVPPYEQYF TGTGCCAGCAGTTTGGTTACGGTTCGGGGCCTGGTCCCCCCCTACGAGCAGTACTTC
TRBJ2-7 TRBV6-5 - many CASSYTGVLREQYF TGTGCCAGCAGTTATACGGGGGTACTCAGGGAGCAGTACTTC
TRBJ1-2 TRBV11-2 - few CASNGQFYGYTF TGTGCCAGCAATGGACAGTTCTATGGCTACACCTTC
TRBJ2-7 TRBV20-1 - many CSARALGLGPYEQYF TGCAGTGCCCGAGCGTTAGGGCTGGGGCCCTACGAGCAGTACTTC